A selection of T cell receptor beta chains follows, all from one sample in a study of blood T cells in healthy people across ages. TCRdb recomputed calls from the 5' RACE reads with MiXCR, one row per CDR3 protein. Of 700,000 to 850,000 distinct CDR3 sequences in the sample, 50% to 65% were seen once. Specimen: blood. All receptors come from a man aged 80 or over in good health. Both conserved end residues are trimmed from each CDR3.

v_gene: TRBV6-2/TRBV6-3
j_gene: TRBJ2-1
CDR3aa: ASSYRSGGGSYNEQF

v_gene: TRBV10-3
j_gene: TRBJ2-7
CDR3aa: AIRDRGSAYEQY

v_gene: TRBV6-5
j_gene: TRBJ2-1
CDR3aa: ASTAGSYNEQF

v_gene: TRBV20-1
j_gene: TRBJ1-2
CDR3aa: SVGGLYGYT

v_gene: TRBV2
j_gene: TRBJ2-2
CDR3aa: ASSPPTGTSGRFSTGELF

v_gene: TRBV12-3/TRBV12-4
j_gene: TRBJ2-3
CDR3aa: ASRTQGRERYAY

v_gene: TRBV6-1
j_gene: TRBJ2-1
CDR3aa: ASSPRWGDGHYNEQF

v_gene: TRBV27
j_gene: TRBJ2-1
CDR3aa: ASSSPTGHEQF

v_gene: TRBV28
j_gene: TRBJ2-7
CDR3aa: ASSVRTSDGQY

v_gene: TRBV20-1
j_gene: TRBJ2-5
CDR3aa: SARDDLGSGSFKETQY

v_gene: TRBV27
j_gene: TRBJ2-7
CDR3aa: ASRWRQGLYEQY

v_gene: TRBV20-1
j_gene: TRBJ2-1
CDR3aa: SAREIAGMNNEQF

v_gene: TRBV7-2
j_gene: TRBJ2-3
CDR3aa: ASSSGLVTQY